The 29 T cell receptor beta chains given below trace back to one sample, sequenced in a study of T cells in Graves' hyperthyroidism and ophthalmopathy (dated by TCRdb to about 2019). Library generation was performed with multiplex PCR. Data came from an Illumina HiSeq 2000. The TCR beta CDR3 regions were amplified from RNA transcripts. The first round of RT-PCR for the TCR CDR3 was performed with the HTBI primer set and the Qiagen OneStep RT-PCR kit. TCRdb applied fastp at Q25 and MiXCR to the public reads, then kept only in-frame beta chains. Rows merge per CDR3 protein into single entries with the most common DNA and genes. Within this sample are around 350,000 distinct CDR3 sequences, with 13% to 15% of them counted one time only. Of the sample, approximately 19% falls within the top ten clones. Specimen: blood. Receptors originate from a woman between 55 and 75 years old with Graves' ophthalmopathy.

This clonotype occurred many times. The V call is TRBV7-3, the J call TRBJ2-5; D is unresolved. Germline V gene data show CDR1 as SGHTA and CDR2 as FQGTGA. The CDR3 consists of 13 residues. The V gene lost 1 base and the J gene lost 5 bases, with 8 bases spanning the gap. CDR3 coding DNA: TGTGCCAGCAGCTTAAGACCCAGGGAGACCCAGTACTTC. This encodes CASSLRPRETQYF. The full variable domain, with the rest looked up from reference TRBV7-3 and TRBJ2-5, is GAGVSQTPSNKVTEKGKYVELRCDPISGHTALYWYRQSLGQGPEFLIYFQGTGAADDSGLPNDRFFAVRPEGSVSTLKIQRTERGDSAVYLCASSLRPRETQYFGPGTRLLVL.

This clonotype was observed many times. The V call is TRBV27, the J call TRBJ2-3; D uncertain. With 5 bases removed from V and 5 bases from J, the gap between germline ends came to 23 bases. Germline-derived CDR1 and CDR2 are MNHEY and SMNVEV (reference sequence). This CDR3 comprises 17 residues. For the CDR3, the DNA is TGTGCCAGCAGTGCTGTTAAATGGGAAAATAGGCGAGATACGCAGTATTTT. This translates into CASSAVKWENRRDTQYF.

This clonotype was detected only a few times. Here the CDR3 DNA reads TGTGCCACCCATGACGGGGGGGGCTACACCTTC. It yields the protein CATHDGGGYTF. The chain employs TRBV24-1 and TRBJ1-2, with D possibly matching TRBD1 (5 bases). CDR1 is KGHDR, CDR2 SFDVKD, per germline. Deletions cut 9 bases from V and 8 bases from J, with 12 bases between. This CDR3 comprises 11 residues.

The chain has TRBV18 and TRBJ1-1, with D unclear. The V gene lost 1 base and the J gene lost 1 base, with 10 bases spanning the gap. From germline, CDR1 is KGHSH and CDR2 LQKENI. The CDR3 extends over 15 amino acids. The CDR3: CASSPLMVENTEAFF. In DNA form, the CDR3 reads TGTGCCAGCTCACCACTTATGGTTGAGAACACTGAAGCTTTCTTT.

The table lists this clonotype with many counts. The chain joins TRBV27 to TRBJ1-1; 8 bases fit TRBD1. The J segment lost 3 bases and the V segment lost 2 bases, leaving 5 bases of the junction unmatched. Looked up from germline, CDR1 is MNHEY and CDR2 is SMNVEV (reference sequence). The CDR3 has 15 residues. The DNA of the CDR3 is TGTGCCAGCAGTTTACAGGGGGCTCACGACACTGAAGCTTTCTTT. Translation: CASSLQGAHDTEAFF.

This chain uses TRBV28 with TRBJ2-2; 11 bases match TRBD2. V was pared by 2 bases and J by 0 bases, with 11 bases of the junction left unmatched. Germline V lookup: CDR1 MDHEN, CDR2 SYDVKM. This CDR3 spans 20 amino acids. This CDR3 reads CASSLVRGLAEPSNTGELFF. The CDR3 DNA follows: TGTGCCAGCAGTTTAGTTCGGGGACTAGCGGAACCTTCGAACACCGGGGAGCTGTTTTTT.

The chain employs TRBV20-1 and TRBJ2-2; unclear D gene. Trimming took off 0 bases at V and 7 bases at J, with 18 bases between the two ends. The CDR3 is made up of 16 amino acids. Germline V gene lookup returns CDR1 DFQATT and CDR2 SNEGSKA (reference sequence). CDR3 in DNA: TGCAGTGCTAGAGATATGCAAATTCCCGTGTTCGGGGAGCTGTTTTTT. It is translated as CSARDMQIPVFGELFF.

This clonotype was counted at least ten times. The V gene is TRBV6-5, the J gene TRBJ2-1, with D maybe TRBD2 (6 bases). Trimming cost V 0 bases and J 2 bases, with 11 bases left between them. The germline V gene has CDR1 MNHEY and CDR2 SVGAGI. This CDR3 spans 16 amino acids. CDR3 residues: CASSYSTGATYNEQFF. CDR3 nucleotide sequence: TGTGCCAGCAGTTACTCAACGGGAGCGACCTACAATGAGCAGTTCTTC.

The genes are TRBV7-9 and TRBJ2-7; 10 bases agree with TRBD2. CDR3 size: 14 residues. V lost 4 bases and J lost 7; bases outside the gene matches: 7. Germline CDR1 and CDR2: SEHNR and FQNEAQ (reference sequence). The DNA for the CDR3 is TGTGCCAGCAGCTGGACTAGCGGAAAAGGGGAGCAGTACTTC. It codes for CASSWTSGKGEQYF. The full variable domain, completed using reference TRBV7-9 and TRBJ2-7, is DTGVSQNPRHKITKRGQNVTFRCDPISEHNRLYWYRQTLGQGPEFLTYFQNEAQLEKSRLLSDRFSAERPKGSFSTLEIQRTEQGDSAMYLCASSWTSGKGEQYFGPGTRLTVT.

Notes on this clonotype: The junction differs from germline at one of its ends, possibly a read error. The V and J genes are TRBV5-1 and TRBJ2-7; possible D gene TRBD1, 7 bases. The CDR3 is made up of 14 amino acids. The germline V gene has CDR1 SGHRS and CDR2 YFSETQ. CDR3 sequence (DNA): TGCGCCAGCAGCTTGGTAGGAGGGGGCTACGGGCAGTACTTC. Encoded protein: CASSLVGGGYGQYF.

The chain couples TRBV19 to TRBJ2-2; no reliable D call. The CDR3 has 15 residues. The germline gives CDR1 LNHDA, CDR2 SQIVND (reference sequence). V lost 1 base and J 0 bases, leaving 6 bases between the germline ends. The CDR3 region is CASSIGGTNTGELFF. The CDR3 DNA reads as TGTGCCAGTAGTATAGGCGGTACGAACACCGGGGAGCTGTTTTTT.

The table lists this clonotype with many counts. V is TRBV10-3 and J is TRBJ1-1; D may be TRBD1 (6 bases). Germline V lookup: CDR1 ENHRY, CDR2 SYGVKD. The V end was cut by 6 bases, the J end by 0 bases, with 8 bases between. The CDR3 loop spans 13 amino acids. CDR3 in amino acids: CAIRGQLNTEAFF. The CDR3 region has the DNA TGTGCCATCAGGGGACAATTGAACACTGAAGCTTTCTTT.

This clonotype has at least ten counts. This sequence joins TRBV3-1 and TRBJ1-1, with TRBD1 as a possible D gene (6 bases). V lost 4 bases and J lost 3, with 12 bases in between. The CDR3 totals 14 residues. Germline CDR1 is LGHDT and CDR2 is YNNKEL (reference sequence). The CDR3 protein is CASSLSTGYTEAFF. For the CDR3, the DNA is TGTGCCAGCAGCCTCTCGACAGGATACACTGAAGCTTTCTTT.

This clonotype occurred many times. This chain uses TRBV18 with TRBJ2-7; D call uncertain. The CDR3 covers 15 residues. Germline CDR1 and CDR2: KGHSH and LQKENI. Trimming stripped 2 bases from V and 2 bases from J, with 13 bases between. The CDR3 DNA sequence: TGTGCCAGCTCACCAGGATGGGAACGTGCCTACGAGCAGTACTTC. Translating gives CASSPGWERAYEQYF.

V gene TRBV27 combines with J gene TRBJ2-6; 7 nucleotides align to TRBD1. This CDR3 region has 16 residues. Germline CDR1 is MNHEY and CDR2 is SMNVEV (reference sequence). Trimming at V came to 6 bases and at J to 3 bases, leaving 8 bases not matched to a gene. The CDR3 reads CASSHLTGIGANVLTF. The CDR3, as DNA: TGTGCCAGCAGCCATTTGACAGGGATTGGGGCCAACGTCCTGACTTTC.

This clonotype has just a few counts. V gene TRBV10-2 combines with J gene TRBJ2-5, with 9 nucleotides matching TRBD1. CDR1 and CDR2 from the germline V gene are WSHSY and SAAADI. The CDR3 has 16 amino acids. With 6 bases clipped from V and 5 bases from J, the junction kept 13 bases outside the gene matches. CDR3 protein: CASRDSATGGLETQYF. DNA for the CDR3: TGCGCCAGCAGGGACTCCGCGACAGGGGGTTTGGAGACCCAGTACTTC.

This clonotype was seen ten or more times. CDR3 residues: CASTTFGTYEQYF. The CDR3 DNA is TGTGCCAGCACAACGTTCGGGACCTACGAGCAGTACTTC. The chain combines TRBV2 with TRBJ2-7, with D maybe TRBD2 (5 bases). The CDR3 sequence is 13 residues long. V was clipped by 7 bases and J by 2 bases, with 12 bases between them. Germline loops: CDR1 SNHLY, CDR2 FYNNEI.

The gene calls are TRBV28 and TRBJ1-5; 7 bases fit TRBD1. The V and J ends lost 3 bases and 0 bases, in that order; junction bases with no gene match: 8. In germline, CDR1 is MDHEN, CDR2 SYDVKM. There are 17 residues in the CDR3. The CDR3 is CASSFPLGTDSNQPQHF. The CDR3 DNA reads TGTGCCAGCAGTTTTCCCCTGGGGACAGATAGCAATCAGCCCCAGCATTTT.

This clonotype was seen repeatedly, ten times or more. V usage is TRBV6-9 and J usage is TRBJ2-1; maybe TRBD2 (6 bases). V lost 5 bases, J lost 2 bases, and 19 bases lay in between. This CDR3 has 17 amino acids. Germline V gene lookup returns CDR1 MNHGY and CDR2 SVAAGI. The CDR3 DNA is TGTGCCAGCAGTCCCCCAAGAGCGGGTGAGACCTACAATGAGCAGTTCTTC. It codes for CASSPPRAGETYNEQFF.

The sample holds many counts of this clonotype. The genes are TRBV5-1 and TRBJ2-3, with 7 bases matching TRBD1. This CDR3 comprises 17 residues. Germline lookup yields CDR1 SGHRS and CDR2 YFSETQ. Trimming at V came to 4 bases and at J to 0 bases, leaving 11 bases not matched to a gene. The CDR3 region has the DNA TGCGCCAGCAGCCCACCCCGGGACAGCCTTAGCACAGATACGCAGTATTTT. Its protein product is CASSPPRDSLSTDTQYF.

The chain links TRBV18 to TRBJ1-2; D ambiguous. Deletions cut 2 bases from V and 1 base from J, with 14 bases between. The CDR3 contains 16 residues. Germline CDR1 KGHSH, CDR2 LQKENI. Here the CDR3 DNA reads TGTGCCAGCTCACCAACTGGAATTGCATTTAACTATGGCTACACCTTC. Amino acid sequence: CASSPTGIAFNYGYTF.

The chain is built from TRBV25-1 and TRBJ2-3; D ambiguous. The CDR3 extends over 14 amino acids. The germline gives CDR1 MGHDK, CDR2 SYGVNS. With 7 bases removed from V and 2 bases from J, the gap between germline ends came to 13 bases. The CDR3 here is CASTAAIHTDTQYF. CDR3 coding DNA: TGTGCCAGCACCGCGGCCATCCACACAGATACGCAGTATTTT.

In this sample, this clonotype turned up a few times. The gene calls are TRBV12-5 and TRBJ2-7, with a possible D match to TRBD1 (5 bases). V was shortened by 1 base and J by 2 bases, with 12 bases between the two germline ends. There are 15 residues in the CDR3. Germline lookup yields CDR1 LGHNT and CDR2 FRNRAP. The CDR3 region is CASGLGDSGTYEQYF. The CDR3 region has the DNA TGTGCTAGTGGTTTGGGAGACAGTGGTACCTACGAGCAGTACTTC. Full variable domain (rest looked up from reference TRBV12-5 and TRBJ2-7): DARVTQTPRHKVTEMGQEVTMRCQPILGHNTVFWYRQTMMQGLELLAYFRNRAPLDDSGMPKDRFSAEMPDATLATLKIQPSEPRDSAVYFCASGLGDSGTYEQYFGPGTRLTVT.

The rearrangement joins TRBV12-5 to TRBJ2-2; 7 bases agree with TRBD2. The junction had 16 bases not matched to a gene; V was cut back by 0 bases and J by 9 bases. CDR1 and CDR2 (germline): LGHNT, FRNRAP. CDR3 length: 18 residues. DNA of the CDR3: TGTGCTAGTGGTTTGGTAAGGGCGGCTAGCGGCCACGATAGGGAGCTGTTTTTT. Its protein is CASGLVRAASGHDRELFF.

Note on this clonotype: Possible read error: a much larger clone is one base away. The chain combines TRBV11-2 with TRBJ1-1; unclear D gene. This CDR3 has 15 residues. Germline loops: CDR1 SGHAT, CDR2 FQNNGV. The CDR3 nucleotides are TGTGCCAGCAGCCTACGGGGAGTTAGGAACACTGAAGCTCTCTTT. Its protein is CASSLRGVRNTEALF.

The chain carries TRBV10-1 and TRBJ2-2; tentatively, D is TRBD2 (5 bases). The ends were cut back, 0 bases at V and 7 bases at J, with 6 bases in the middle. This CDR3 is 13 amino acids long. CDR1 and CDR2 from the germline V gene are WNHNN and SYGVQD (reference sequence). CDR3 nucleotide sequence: TGCGCCAGCAGTGAGTCCCGGGGCGGGGAGCTGTTTTTT. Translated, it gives CASSESRGGELFF.

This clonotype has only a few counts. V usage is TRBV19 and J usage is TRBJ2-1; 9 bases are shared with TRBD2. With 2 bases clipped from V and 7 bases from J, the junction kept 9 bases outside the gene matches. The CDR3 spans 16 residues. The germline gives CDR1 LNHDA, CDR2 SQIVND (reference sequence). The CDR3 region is CASSIKTSGGGNEQFF. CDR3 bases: TGTGCCAGTAGTATAAAGACTAGCGGAGGGGGGAATGAGCAGTTCTTC.

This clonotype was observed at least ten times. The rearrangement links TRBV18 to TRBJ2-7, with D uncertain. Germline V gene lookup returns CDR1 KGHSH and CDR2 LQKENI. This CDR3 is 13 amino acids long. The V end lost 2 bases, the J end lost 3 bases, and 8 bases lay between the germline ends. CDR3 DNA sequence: TGTGCCAGCTCACCAACGCGAGGCTACGAGCAGTACTTC. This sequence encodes CASSPTRGYEQYF.

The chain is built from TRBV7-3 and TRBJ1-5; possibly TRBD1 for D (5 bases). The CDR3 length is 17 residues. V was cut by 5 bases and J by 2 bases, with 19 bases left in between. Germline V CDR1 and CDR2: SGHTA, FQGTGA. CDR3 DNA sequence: TGTGCCAGCAGCCCCCCCGGGACGCAAATTCGCAATCAGCCCCAGCATTTT. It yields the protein CASSPPGTQIRNQPQHF.